Each of the 32 T cell receptor beta chains below was sequenced from the same sample in a study of long-term antiretroviral therapy in people with HIV. Survey-level immunoSEQ v3.0 assays were run. Assay: immunoSEQ multiplex PCR; the TCRdb copy retains only in-frame clones and omits some. This sample carries around 25,000 clones, around 90% of them seen once, and the ten largest clones take less than 6.5%. The starting material was unsorted PBMCs, obtained around 4.5 years after starting antiretroviral therapy. The receptors shown here come from a man aged 25 to 40 with HIV.

The J gene is TRBJ2-3, the V gene TRBV7-9, with 16 bases lining up with TRBD2. V shed 5 bases and J 9 bases; nucleotides not matched to a gene: 8. CDR1 is SEHNR and CDR2 is FQNEAQ in the germline V gene (reference sequence). CDR3 size: 16 residues. The CDR3 loop is CASSTTGTSGRGTQYF. CDR3 in DNA: TGTGCCAGCAGCACTACCGGGACTAGCGGGAGGGGGACGCAGTATTTT. Combining the CDR3 with reference TRBV7-9 and TRBJ2-3 gives the whole variable domain DTGVSQNPRHKITKRGQNVTFRCDPISEHNRLYWYRQTLGQGPEFLTYFQNEAQLEKSRLLSDRFSAERPKGSFSTLEIQRTEQGDSAMYLCASSTTGTSGRGTQYFGPGTRLTVL.

The chain couples TRBV19 to TRBJ1-5; a possible D gene is TRBD1 (5 bases). Trimming shortened V by 5 bases and J by 7 bases, and 15 bases separated the two germline ends. Germline V lookup: CDR1 LNHDA, CDR2 SQIVND (reference sequence). The CDR3 has 14 residues. For the CDR3, the DNA is TGTGCCAGTAGTTACGGGCAGGGCGGGCAGCCCCAGCATTTT. It codes for CASSYGQGGQPQHF.

This chain connects TRBV6-1 to TRBJ2-3; tentatively, D is TRBD2 (6 bases). Germline CDR1 is MNHNS and CDR2 is SASEGT. Trimming pared 8 bases from V and 4 bases from J, leaving 19 bases between. This CDR3 has 15 residues. This CDR3 is CASARGAGYSDTQYF. In DNA, the CDR3 is TGTGCCAGCGCGAGGGGAGCGGGTTATTCAGATACGCAGTATTTT.

The chain joins TRBV4-3 to TRBJ1-1, with no clear D. The V end was cut by 0 bases, the J end by 4 bases, with 18 bases between. Germline CDR1 reads LGHNA; CDR2 reads YSLEER. This CDR3 contains 17 residues. For the CDR3, the DNA is TGCGCCAGCAGCCAAGATAGGTGGGAGAAGGGAGCCACTGAAGCTTTCTTT. Its translation is CASSQDRWEKGATEAFF.

The chain uses TRBV19 and TRBJ1-2; D is unresolved. The germline V gene encodes CDR1 LNHDA and CDR2 SQIVND (reference sequence). The V gene lost 7 bases and the J gene lost 7 bases, with 10 bases spanning the gap. This CDR3 contains 11 residues. CDR3 DNA sequence: TGTGCCAGTACTACGGCTGGTGGCTACACCTTC. Translated: CASTTAGGYTF.

This clone was seen a single time. J is TRBJ1-2 and V is TRBV6-1; weak D call: TRBD1 (6 bases). V dropped 6 bases and J dropped 5 bases, with 16 bases sitting between them. The length of the CDR3 is 14 residues. Germline-derived CDR1 and CDR2 are MNHNS and SASEGT. The CDR3 spells CASSTSGHRYGYTF. Written as DNA, the CDR3 is TGTGCCAGCAGCACCTCGGGACATAGGTATGGCTACACCTTC.

The chain is built from TRBV9 and TRBJ2-3; 8 nucleotides agree with TRBD1. Germline lookup yields CDR1 SGDLS and CDR2 YYNGEE. V lost 0 bases, J lost 6 bases, and 6 bases stayed unmatched. The CDR3 is 15 amino acids. The CDR3 here is CASSVGGQAGDTQYF. The CDR3 DNA reads as TGTGCCAGCAGCGTAGGGGGACAGGCGGGGGATACGCAGTATTTT.

The chain combines TRBV6-5 with TRBJ2-4; D might be TRBD1 (5 bases). V shed 7 bases and J shed 9 bases, with 22 bases lying between them. CDR1 and CDR2 (germline): MNHEY, SVGAGI. CDR3 length: 15 amino acids. The CDR3 spells CASTGREGAGPIQYF. The CDR3 DNA follows: TGTGCCAGCACGGGCAGGGAAGGGGCTGGACCCATTCAGTACTTC.

The chain couples TRBV30 to TRBJ2-7; D may match TRBD1 or TRBD2 (5 bases each). The CDR3 has 13 amino acids. The germline V gene encodes CDR1 GTSNPN and CDR2 SVGIG (reference sequence). Trimming took off 2 bases at V and 7 bases at J, with 15 bases between the two ends. The CDR3 here is CAWSLTGTPEQYF. The CDR3 DNA sequence: TGTGCCTGGAGTCTTACCGGGACCCCAGAGCAGTACTTC. Full variable domain (missing parts from reference TRBV30 and TRBJ2-7): SQTIHQWPATLVQPVGSPLSLECTVEGTSNPNLYWYRQAAGRGLQLLFYSVGIGQISSEVPQNLSASRPQDRQFILSSKKLLLSDSGFYLCAWSLTGTPEQYFGPGTRLTVT.

CDR3 coding DNA: TGTGCCAGCTCACTTCGCCCCGGGTGGGGGGACGAGCAGTACTTC. Translated: CASSLRPGWGDEQYF. The V and J genes are TRBV18 and TRBJ2-7; TRBD2 is a possible D gene (6 bases). The CDR3 runs 15 residues. Trimming pared 4 bases from V and 5 bases from J, leaving 18 bases between. Germline V gene sequence: CDR1 KGHSH, CDR2 LQKENI. The variable domain in full, with the rest retrieved from reference TRBV18 and TRBJ2-7, is NAGVMQNPRHLVRRRGQEARLRCSPMKGHSHVYWYRQLPEEGLKFMVYLQKENIIDESGMPKERFSAEFPKEGPSILRIQQVVRGDSAAYFCASSLRPGWGDEQYFGPGTRLTVT.

The rearrangement joins TRBV27 to TRBJ2-7; TRBD1 or TRBD2 may be the D gene (5 bases each). Trimming stripped 7 bases from V and 1 base from J, with 20 bases between. This CDR3 has 16 amino acids. Germline assignment: CDR1 MNHEY and CDR2 SMNVEV (reference sequence). CDR3: CASTPSMGEDSYEQYF. DNA for the CDR3: TGTGCCAGCACTCCCTCCATGGGGGAAGATTCCTACGAGCAGTACTTC.

This sequence joins TRBV12-5 and TRBJ2-1, with a weak D call TRBD1 (5 bases). Germline CDR1 is LGHNT and CDR2 is FRNRAP. V was pared by 7 bases and J by 9 bases, with 13 bases between. This CDR3 has 12 residues. Written as DNA, the CDR3 is TGTGCTAGTGTCGCCCAGGGAAGTGAGCAGTTCTTC. Its translation is CASVAQGSEQFF.

This chain connects TRBV18 to TRBJ2-3; TRBD2 is a possible D gene (6 bases). CDR3 size: 18 residues. Per the germline V gene, CDR1 is KGHSH and CDR2 is LQKENI. V was trimmed by 6 bases and J by 2 bases, leaving 24 bases between them. The CDR3: CASSPLEGGSIPTDTQYF. CDR3 nucleotide sequence: TGTGCCAGCTCCCCGCTAGAGGGAGGATCTATCCCCACAGATACGCAGTATTTT.

CDR3 bases: TGTGCCTGGAGTCAGGGGCGGAAGAACACTGAAGCTTTCTTT. It yields the protein CAWSQGRKNTEAFF. The chain has TRBV30 and TRBJ1-1, with D possibly being TRBD1 (6 bases). CDR1 GTSNPN and CDR2 SVGIG come from the germline V gene (reference sequence). V was cut by 2 bases and J by 1 base, with 11 bases left in between. The CDR3 runs 14 residues. The entire variable domain, with the rest obtained from reference TRBV30 and TRBJ1-1, is as follows: SQTIHQWPATLVQPVGSPLSLECTVEGTSNPNLYWYRQAAGRGLQLLFYSVGIGQISSEVPQNLSASRPQDRQFILSSKKLLLSDSGFYLCAWSQGRKNTEAFFGQGTRLTVV.

The chain couples TRBV7-2 to TRBJ2-3, with D unclear. The germline gives CDR1 SGHTA, CDR2 FQGNSA. V lost 5 bases to trimming and J lost 2 bases, with 5 bases between them. The length of the CDR3 is 12 residues. The CDR3 bases are TGTGCCAGCAGCATAACCACAGATACGCAGTATTTT. Its protein is CASSITTDTQYF.

V gene TRBV29-1 combines with J gene TRBJ2-7; 8 nucleotides agree with TRBD1. Germline V gene lookup returns CDR1 SQVTM and CDR2 ANQGSEA. CDR3 length: 11 residues. Germline trimming cut 8 bases from V and 5 bases from J; bases unmatched to any gene: 5. The DNA of the CDR3 is TGCAGCACGCGGACAGGGAACGAGCAGTACTTC. It encodes CSTRTGNEQYF.

This clone was recorded only once. The genes are TRBV6-6 and TRBJ2-1; 9 bases are shared with TRBD2. Germline CDR1 reads MNHNY; CDR2 reads SVGAGI (reference sequence). The J segment lost 4 bases and the V segment lost 0 bases, leaving 1 base of the junction unmatched. CDR3 length: 15 residues. The CDR3 sequence is CASSYSAGGYNEQFF. CDR3 coding DNA: TGTGCCAGCAGTTACTCAGCGGGGGGTTACAATGAGCAGTTCTTC.

This clone was observed a handful of times. The chain is built from TRBV18 and TRBJ1-2; no clear D. Germline assignment: CDR1 KGHSH and CDR2 LQKENI. V shed 6 bases and J shed 6 bases, with 8 bases lying between them. This CDR3 is built from 11 residues. Written as DNA, the CDR3 is TGTGCCAGCTCTCCTAGGGATGGCTACACCTTC. Its translation is CASSPRDGYTF.

This CDR3 reads CASSLTPGTYGYTF. The CDR3 nucleotides read TGTGCCAGCAGCTTGACCCCGGGAACGTATGGCTACACCTTC. The chain couples TRBV7-2 to TRBJ1-2; D ambiguous. CDR1 is SGHTA and CDR2 is FQGNSA in the germline V gene. The CDR3 totals 14 residues. The ends were cut back, 3 bases at V and 5 bases at J, with 13 bases in the middle.

This clone was observed a handful of times. J is TRBJ1-1 and V is TRBV7-8, with D possibly TRBD1 on 5 matching bases. V was cut by 5 bases and J by 1 base, with 11 bases left in between. The germline V gene has CDR1 SGHVS and CDR2 FQNEAQ. The CDR3 is 14 amino acids. In nucleotides, the CDR3 is TGTGCCAGCAGCCGCGGGGCACCGAACACTGAAGCTTTCTTT. Its translation is CASSRGAPNTEAFF.

The chain joins TRBV10-3 to TRBJ2-2; 11 positions agree with TRBD1. This CDR3 region has 15 residues. Trimming took 4 bases from V and 3 from J; bases not matched to a gene: 1. Per germline, CDR1 ENHRY and CDR2 SYGVKD. CDR3 nucleotide sequence: TGTGCCATCAGTGGGGACAGGGGGGACACCGGGGAGCTGTTTTTT. Its protein product is CAISGDRGDTGELFF.

This clone was picked up a small number of times. V gene TRBV7-9 combines with J gene TRBJ2-2, with D unclear. V shed 3 bases and J shed 8 bases, with 1 base lying between them. The CDR3 has 10 residues. CDR1 is SEHNR, CDR2 FQNEAQ, per germline (reference sequence). CDR3 sequence: CASSFGELFF. CDR3 in DNA: TGTGCCAGCAGCTTTGGGGAGCTGTTTTTT. The full variable domain, rest sourced from reference TRBV7-9 and TRBJ2-2, is DTGVSQNPRHKITKRGQNVTFRCDPISEHNRLYWYRQTLGQGPEFLTYFQNEAQLEKSRLLSDRFSAERPKGSFSTLEIQRTEQGDSAMYLCASSFGELFFGEGSRLTVL.

The gene calls are TRBV6-1 and TRBJ1-5; 7 bases match TRBD1. Trimming cost V 6 bases and J 7 bases; bases outside gene matches: 3. The CDR3 runs to 12 residues. CDR1 and CDR2 (germline): MNHNS, SASEGT. The CDR3 coding sequence is TGTGCCAGCAGGGAGACAGGGCAGCCCCAGCATTTT. This codes for CASRETGQPQHF.

The CDR3: CASSLGTPWEKLFF. DNA of the CDR3: TGTGCCAGCAGTTTGGGGACTCCGTGGGAAAAACTGTTTTTT. J is TRBJ1-4 and V is TRBV27, with D perhaps TRBD1 (5 bases). This CDR3 has 14 amino acids. The ends were cut back, 3 bases at V and 8 bases at J, with 13 bases in the middle. CDR1 and CDR2 from the germline V gene are MNHEY and SMNVEV (reference sequence).

V and J are TRBV9 and TRBJ1-2, with D possibly matching TRBD1 (5 bases). Germline values: CDR1 SGDLS, CDR2 YYNGEE. The V end lost 4 bases, the J end lost 10 bases, and 20 bases lay between the germline ends. The CDR3 is 14 amino acids. The CDR3 nucleotides read TGTGCCAGCAGCAACTTGGAGGGGAGGATTGACTACACCTTC. Residues: CASSNLEGRIDYTF.

This clone appeared once. CDR3 protein: CASIERTARNTIYF. In DNA, the CDR3 is TGTGCCAGCATCGAAAGGACAGCCAGAAACACCATATATTTT. The V and J genes are TRBV6-5 and TRBJ1-3; D might be TRBD1 (6 bases). Trimming removed 7 bases from V and 5 bases from J, with 15 bases in between. Germline V lookup: CDR1 MNHEY, CDR2 SVGAGI. CDR3 length equals 14 residues.

This clone was observed a single time. V gene TRBV2 combines with J gene TRBJ2-7; 7 nucleotides line up with TRBD2. The ends lost 7 bases at V and 3 bases at J; junction bases unmatched: 18. Per the germline V gene, CDR1 is SNHLY and CDR2 is FYNNEI. This CDR3 is 17 amino acids long. The CDR3 region is CASKWSRGVGDFYEQYF. The DNA of the CDR3 is TGTGCCAGCAAATGGTCCCGGGGGGTGGGAGACTTCTACGAGCAGTACTTC.

This rearrangement joins TRBV7-9 to TRBJ2-1; D is perhaps TRBD2 (6 bases). Trimming left V 5 bases short and J 2 bases short, with 13 bases between. This CDR3 comprises 15 residues. The V gene's germline CDR1 is SEHNR and CDR2 FQNEAQ (reference sequence). This chain's CDR3 is CASSLGSVPYNEQFF. CDR3 DNA sequence: TGTGCCAGCAGCCTCGGGAGTGTGCCCTACAATGAGCAGTTCTTC.

The chain uses TRBV5-1 and TRBJ2-7; tentative D call: TRBD2 (5 bases). CDR3 length: 13 amino acids. Germline CDR1 SGHRS, CDR2 YFSETQ. Trimming cost V 4 bases and J 1 base, with 9 bases left between them. In nucleotides, the CDR3 is TGCGCCAGCAGCAGGACTGGGTCCTACGAGCAGTACTTC. Residues: CASSRTGSYEQYF.

A single count supports this clone. The chain is built from TRBV7-8 and TRBJ1-2; 7 nucleotides match TRBD1. V lost 1 base, J lost 4 bases, and 6 bases stayed unmatched. Germline CDR1 is SGHVS and CDR2 is FQNEAQ. The CDR3 is 15 amino acids. The CDR3 spells CASSLGLTGSYGYTF. The CDR3 nucleotides are TGTGCCAGCAGCTTAGGGTTGACAGGGAGCTATGGCTACACCTTC.

This rearrangement joins TRBV30 to TRBJ1-5, with D perhaps TRBD1 (5 bases). This CDR3 contains 15 residues. Trimming took 0 bases from V and 2 from J, leaving 11 bases between them. CDR1 is GTSNPN, CDR2 SVGIG, per germline (reference sequence). The CDR3 region is CAWSVGEEGNQPQHF. CDR3 coding DNA: TGTGCCTGGAGTGTGGGGGAAGAGGGCAATCAGCCCCAGCATTTT.

This chain connects TRBV29-1 to TRBJ1-2, with D possibly TRBD1 on 5 matching bases. CDR3 length: 13 residues. V lost 6 bases and J lost 1, with 12 bases in between. Per the germline V gene, CDR1 is SQVTM and CDR2 is ANQGSEA. The CDR3 region is CSVGKTDNYGYTF. As DNA, the CDR3 is TGCAGCGTCGGGAAGACAGATAACTATGGCTACACCTTC.